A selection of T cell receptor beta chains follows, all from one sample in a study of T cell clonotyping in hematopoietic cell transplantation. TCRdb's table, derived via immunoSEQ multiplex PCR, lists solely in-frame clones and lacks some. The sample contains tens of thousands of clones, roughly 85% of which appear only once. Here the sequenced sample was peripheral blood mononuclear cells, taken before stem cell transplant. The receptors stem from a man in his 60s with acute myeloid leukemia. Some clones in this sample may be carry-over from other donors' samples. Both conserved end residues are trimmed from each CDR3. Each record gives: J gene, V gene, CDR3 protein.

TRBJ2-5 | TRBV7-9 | ASSLVSETQY
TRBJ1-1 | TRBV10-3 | AIRGQGRNTEAF
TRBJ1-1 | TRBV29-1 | SAAEGGKTEAF
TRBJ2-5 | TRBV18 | ASSPLKQETQY
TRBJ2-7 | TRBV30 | AWSANAGAEQY
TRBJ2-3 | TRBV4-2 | ASSSLVLSTDTQY
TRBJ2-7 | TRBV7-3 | ASSSFAAGQGEQY
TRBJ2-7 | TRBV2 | ASSGGLAGSREQY
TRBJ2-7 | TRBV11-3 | ASSENYEQY
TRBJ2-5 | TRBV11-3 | ASSKGDSQETQY
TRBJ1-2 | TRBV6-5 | ASSYEDGGLGYGYT
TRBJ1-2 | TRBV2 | ASRGQGEGYGYT
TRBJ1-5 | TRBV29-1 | SVLDGNQPQH
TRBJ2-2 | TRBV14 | ASSQGLAGLYGELF
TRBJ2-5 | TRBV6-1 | ASRAGQVETQY
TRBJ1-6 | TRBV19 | ASTAMSSYNSPLH
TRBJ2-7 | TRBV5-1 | ASSVYSRTSGGHSYEQY
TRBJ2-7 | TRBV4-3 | ASSQDLPRAHEQY
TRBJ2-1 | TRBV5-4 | ASSVGGQRLGNEQF
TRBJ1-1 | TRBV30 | AWSASLGGEFTEAF
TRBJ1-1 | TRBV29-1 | SVGDRGYTEAF
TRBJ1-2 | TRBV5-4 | ASSLGTGVGYT
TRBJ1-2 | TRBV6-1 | ASSTGGNYGYT
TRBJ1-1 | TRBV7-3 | ASSLGRANTEAF
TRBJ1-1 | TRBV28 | ASKPPHRGQNTEAF
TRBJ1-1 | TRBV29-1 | SVGVTGYSEAF
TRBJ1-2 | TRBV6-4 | ASSDGRVLGYGYT
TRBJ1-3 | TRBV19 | ASSVPSSGNTIY
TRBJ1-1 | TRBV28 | ASSFEQGGWTEAF
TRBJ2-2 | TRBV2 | ASSGQGGTGELF
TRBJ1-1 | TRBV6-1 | ASSASGTLNTEAF
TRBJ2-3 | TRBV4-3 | ASSPGDTQY
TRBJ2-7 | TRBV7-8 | ASSLAERTYEQY
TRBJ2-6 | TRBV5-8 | ASSLGSEAGANVLT
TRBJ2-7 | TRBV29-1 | SVEGQGKKQY
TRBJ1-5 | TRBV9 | ASSVGVGGGQPQH
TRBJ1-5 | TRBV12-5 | ASGLGFQPQH
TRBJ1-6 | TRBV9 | ASSVGELNSPLH
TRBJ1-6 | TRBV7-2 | ASSSTGGRSYNSPLH
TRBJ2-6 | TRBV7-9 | ATDLRRLSGANVLT
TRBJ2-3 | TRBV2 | ASSEARGSTDTQY
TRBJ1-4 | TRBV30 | AVSLGIDEKLF
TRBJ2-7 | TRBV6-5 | ASRAGGRGEQY
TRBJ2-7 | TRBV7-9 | ASSGRTGTYEQY
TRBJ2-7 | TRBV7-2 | ASSRQGVGGMSEQY
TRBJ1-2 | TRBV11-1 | ASSLDRDGYT
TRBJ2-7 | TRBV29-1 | SVAEVEQY
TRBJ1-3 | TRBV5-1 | ASSLYMDKGNTIY
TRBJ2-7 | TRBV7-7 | ASSGQEGHEQY
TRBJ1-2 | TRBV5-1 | ASSLGAAGGGYGYT
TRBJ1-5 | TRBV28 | ASSLWGERQPQH
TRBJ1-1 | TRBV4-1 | ASSHIRRGTNTEAF
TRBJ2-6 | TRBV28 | ASSLIGSGANVLT
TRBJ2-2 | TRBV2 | ASGSRGGRGGELF